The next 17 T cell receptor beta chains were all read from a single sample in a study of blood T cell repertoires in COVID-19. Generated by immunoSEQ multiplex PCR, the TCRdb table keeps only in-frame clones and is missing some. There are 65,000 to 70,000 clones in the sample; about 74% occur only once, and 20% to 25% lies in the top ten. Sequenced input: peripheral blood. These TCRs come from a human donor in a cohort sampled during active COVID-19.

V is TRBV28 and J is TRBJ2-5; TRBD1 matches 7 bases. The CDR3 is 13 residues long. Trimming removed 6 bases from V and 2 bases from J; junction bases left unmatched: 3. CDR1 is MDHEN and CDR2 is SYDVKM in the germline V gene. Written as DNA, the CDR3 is TGTGCCAGCAGGGGGACAGCACAAGAGACCCAGTACTTC. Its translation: CASRGTAQETQYF.

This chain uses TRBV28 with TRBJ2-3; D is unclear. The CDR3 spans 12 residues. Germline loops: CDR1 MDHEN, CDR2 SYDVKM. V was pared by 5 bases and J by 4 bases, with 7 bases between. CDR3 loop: CASSEVADTQYF. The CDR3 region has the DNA TGTGCCAGCAGTGAGGTAGCAGATACGCAGTATTTT.

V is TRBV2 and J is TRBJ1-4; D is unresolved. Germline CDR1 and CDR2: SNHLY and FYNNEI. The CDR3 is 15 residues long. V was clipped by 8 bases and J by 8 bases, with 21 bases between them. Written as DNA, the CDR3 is TGTGCCAGCTATGTCGGGGTCCCTTTGATCGAAAAACTGTTTTTT. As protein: CASYVGVPLIEKLFF.

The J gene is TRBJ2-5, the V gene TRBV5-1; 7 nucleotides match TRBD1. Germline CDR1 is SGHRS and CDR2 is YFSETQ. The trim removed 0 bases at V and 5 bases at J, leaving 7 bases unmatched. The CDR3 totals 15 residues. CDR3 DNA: TGCGCCAGCAGCTTGGAGGGACAGCATATGGAGACCCAGTACTTC. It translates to CASSLEGQHMETQYF.

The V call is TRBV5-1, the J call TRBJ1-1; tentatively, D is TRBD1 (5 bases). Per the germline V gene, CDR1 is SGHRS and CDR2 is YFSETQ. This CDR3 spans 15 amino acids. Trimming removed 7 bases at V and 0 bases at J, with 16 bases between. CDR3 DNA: TGCGCCAGCCGCGGTGGAGGGGAAGTGAACACTGAAGCTTTCTTT. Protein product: CASRGGGEVNTEAFF.

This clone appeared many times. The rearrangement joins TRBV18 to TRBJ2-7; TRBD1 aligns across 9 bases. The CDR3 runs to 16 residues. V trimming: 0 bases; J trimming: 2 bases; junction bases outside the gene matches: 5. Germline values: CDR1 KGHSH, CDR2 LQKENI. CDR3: CASSPPGQGSPYEQYF. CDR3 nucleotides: TGTGCCAGCTCACCACCCGGACAGGGGTCCCCCTACGAGCAGTACTTC.

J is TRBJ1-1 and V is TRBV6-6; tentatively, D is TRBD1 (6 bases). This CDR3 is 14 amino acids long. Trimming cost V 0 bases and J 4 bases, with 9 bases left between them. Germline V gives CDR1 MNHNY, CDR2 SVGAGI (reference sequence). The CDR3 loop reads CASSYSRTATEAFF. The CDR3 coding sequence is TGTGCCAGCAGTTACTCGCGGACAGCCACTGAAGCTTTCTTT.

The CDR3 DNA sequence: TGTGCCAGCAGTCTAACCGGGGAGCTGTTTTTT. Translated: CASSLTGELFF. This rearrangement joins TRBV3-1 (or the pseudogene TRBV3-2) to TRBJ2-2; D is unresolved. V lost 6 bases and J 5 bases, leaving 4 bases between the germline ends. Germline CDR1 reads LGHDT; CDR2 reads YNNKEL (reference sequence). This CDR3 is 11 amino acids long.

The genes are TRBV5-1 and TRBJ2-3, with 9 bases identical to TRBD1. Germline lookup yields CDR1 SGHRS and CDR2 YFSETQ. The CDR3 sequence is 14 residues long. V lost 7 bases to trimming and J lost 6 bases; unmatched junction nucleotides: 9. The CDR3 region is CASAGTGLGDTQYF. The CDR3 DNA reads TGCGCCAGCGCCGGGACAGGGCTGGGCGATACGCAGTATTTT.

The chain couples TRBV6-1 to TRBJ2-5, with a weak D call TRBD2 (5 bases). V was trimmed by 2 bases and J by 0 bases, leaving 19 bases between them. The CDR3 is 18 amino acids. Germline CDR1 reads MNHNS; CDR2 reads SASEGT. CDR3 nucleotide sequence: TGTGCCAGCAGTGAATTCGACGTGACCGGGGAGTACCAAGAGACCCAGTACTTC. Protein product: CASSEFDVTGEYQETQYF.

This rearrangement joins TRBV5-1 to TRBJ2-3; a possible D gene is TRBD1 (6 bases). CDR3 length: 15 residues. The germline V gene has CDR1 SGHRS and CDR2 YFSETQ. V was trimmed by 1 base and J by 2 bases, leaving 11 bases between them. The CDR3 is CASSLQGQNTDTQYF. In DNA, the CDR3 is TGCGCCAGCAGCTTGCAAGGACAGAACACAGATACGCAGTATTTT.

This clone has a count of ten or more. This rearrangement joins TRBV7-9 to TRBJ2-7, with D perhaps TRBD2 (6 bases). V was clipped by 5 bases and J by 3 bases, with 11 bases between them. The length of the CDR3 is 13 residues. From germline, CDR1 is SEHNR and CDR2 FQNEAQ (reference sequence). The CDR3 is CASSAGPVYEQYF. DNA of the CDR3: TGTGCCAGCAGCGCGGGGCCGGTCTACGAGCAGTACTTC.

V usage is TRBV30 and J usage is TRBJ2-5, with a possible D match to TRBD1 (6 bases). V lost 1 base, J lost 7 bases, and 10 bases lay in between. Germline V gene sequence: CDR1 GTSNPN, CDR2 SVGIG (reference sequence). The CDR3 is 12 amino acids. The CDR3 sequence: CAWSGGQGTQYF. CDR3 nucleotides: TGTGCCTGGAGTGGGGGGCAGGGGACCCAGTACTTC.

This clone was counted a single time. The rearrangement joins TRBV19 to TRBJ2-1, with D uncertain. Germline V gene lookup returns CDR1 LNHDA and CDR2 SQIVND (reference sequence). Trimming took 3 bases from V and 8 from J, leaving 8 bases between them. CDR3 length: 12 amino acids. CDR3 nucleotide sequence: TGTGCCAGTAGTATCAGGTTGGATGAGCAGTTCTTC. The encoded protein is CASSIRLDEQFF. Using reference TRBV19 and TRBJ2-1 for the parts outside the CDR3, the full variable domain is DGGITQSPKYLFRKEGQNVTLSCEQNLNHDAMYWYRQDPGQGLRLIYYSQIVNDFQKGDIAEGYSVSREKKESFPLTVTSAQKNPTAFYLCASSIRLDEQFFGPGTRLTVL.

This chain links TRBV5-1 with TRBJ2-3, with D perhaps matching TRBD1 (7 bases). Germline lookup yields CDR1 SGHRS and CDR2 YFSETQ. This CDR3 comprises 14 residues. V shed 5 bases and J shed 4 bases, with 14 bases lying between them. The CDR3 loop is CASSSDREADTQYF. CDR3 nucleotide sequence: TGCGCCAGCAGTTCTGACAGGGAGGCAGATACGCAGTATTTT.

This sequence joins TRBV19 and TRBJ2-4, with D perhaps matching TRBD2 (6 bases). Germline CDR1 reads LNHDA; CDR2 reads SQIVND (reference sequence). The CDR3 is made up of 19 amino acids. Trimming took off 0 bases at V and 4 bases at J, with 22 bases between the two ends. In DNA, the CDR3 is TGTGCCAGTAGTATAGATCTCCCCTTTAGCGGTGTTGGTAAAAACATTCAGTACTTC. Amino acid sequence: CASSIDLPFSGVGKNIQYF.

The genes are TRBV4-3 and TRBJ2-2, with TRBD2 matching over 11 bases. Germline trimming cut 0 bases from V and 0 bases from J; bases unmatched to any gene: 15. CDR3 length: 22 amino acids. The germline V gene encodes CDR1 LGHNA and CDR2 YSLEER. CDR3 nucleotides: TGCGCCAGCAGCCAAGAGCCCCCCCGTAGCGGGGGGGCCCGGGCGAACACCGGGGAGCTGTTTTTT. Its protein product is CASSQEPPRSGGARANTGELFF.